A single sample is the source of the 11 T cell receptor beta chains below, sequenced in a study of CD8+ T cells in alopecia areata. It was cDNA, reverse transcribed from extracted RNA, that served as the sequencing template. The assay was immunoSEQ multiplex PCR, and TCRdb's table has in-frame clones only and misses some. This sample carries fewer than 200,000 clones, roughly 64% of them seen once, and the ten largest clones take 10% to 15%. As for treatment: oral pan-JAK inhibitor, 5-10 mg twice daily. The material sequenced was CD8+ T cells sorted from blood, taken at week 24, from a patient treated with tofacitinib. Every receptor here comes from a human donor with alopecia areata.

The CDR3 DNA reads as TGTGCCAGTAGTATTCCCCGCGACAGGGGGCTTGGCTACACCTTC. It encodes CASSIPRDRGLGYTF. This chain joins TRBV19 and TRBJ1-2; 10 nucleotides align to TRBD1. J gave up 7 bases and V 3 bases, and 8 bases lay outside the gene matches. CDR3 length equals 15 residues. From germline, CDR1 is LNHDA and CDR2 SQIVND (reference sequence).

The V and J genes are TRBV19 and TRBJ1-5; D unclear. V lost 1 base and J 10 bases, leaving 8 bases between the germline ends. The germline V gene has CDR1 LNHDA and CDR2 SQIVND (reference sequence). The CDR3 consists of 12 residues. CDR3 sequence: CASSIGGPPQHF. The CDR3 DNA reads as TGTGCCAGTAGTATAGGTGGGCCACCCCAGCATTTT. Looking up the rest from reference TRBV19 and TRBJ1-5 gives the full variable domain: DGGITQSPKYLFRKEGQNVTLSCEQNLNHDAMYWYRQDPGQGLRLIYYSQIVNDFQKGDIAEGYSVSREKKESFPLTVTSAQKNPTAFYLCASSIGGPPQHFGDGTRLSIL.

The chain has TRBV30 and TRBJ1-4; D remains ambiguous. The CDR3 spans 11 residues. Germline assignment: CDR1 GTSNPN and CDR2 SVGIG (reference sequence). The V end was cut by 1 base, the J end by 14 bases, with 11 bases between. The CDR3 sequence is CAWSATEGLFF. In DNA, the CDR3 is TGTGCCTGGAGTGCGACCGAGGGTCTGTTTTTT.

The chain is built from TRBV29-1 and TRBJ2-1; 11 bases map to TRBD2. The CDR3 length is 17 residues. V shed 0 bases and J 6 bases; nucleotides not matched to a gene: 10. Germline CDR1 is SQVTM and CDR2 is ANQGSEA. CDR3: CSVEDFELAGAFNEQFF. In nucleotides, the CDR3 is TGCAGCGTTGAAGATTTTGAACTAGCGGGGGCCTTCAATGAGCAGTTCTTC.

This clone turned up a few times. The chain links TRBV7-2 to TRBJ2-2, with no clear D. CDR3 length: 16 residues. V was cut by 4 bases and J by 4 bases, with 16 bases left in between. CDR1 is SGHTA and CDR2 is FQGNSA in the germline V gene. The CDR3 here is CASSSHLLFITGELFF. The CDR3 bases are TGTGCCAGCAGCTCCCACCTACTCTTTATCACCGGGGAGCTGTTTTTT.

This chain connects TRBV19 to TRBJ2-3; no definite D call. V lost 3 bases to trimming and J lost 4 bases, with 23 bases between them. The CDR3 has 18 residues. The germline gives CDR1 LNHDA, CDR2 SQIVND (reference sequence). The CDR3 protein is CASSIIPTPFSSSDTQYF. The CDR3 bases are TGTGCCAGTAGTATCATTCCGACCCCATTCAGTTCGTCAGATACGCAGTATTTT.

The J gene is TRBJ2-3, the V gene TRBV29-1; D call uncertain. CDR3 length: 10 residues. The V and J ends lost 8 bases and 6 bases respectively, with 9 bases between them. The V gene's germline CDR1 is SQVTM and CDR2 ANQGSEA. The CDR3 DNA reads TGCAGCTCTTGGATTGATACGCAGTATTTT. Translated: CSSWIDTQYF.

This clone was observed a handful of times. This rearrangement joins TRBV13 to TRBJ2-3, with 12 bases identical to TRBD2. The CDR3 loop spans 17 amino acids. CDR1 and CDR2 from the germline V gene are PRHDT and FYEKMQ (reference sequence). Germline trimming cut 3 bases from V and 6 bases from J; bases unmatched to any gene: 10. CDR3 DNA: TGTGCCAGCAGCTTCCCTAGCGGGGGGGCCTCGGAGGATACGCAGTATTTT. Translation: CASSFPSGGASEDTQYF.

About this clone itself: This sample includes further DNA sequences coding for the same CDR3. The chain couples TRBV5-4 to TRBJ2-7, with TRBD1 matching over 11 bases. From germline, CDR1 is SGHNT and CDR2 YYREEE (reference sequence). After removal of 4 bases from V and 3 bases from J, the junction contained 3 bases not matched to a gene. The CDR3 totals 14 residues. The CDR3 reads CASSPGTGGYEQYF. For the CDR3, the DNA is TGTGCCAGCAGCCCCGGGACAGGGGGCTACGAGCAGTACTTC. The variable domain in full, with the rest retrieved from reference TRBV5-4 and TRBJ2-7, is ETGVTQSPTHLIKTRGQQVTLRCSSQSGHNTVSWYQQALGQGPQFIFQYYREEENGRGNFPPRFSGLQFPNYSSELNVNALELDDSALYLCASSPGTGGYEQYFGPGTRLTVT.

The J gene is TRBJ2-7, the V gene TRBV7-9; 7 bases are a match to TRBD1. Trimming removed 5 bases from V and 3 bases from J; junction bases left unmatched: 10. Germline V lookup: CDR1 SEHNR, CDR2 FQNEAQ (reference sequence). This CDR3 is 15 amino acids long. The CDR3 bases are TGTGCCAGCAGCGTCCCACGAGGGACAGTCTACGAGCAGTACTTC. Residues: CASSVPRGTVYEQYF.

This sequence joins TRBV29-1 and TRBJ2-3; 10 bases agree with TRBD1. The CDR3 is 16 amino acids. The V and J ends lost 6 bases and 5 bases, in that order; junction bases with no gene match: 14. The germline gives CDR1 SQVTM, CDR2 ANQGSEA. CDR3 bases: TGCAGCGTAGCTGGACTGACAGGGGGCGAAGTAGATACGCAGTATTTT. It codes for CSVAGLTGGEVDTQYF.